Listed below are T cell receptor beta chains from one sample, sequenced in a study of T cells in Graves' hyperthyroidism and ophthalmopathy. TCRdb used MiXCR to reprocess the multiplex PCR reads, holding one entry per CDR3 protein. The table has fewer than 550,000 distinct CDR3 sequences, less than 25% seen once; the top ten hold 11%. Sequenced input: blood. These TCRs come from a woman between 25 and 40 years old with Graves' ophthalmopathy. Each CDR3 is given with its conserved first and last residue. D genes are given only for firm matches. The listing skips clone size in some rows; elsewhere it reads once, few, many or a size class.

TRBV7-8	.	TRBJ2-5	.	TGTGCCAGCAGCGGATCCAGGGGATCCCAAGAGACCCAGTACTTC	CASSGSRGSQETQYF
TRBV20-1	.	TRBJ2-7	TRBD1	TGCAGTGCGTGCGACCGGGACAGGGACCCGGGGCAGTACTTC	CSACDRDRDPGQYF
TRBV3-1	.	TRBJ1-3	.	TGTGCCAGCAGCCAAGTGTTCCGGGGAAACACCATATATTTT	CASSQVFRGNTIYF
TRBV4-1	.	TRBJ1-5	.	TGCGCCAGCAGCCAATCGGGGAATTTAAATCAGCCCCAGCATTTT	CASSQSGNLNQPQHF
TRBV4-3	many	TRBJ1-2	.	TGCGCCAGCAGCCAAGATATGGCTGGCTACACCTTC	CASSQDMAGYTF
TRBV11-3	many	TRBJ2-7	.	TGTGCCAGCAGCTTAGGGAGGAACTACGAGCAGTACTTC	CASSLGRNYEQYF
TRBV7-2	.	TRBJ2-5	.	TGTGCCAGCAGCGTAGCAGTCTCGGATGGGGAGACCCAGTACTTC	CASSVAVSDGETQYF
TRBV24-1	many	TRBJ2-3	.	TGTGCCACCAGTGGAAGGACTTACACAGATACGCAGTATTTT	CATSGRTYTDTQYF
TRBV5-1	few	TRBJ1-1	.	TGCGCCAGCAGCTTGTCCGGAACTATGAACACTGAAGCTTTCTTT	CASSLSGTMNTEAFF
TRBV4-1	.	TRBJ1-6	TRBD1	TGCGCCAGCAGCCAAGATGGGGGACAGGGGTATTCACCCCTCCACTTT	CASSQDGGQGYSPLHF
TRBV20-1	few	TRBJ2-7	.	TGCAGTGCTAGTCGCAGTTCCTACGAGCAGTACTTC	CSASRSSYEQYF
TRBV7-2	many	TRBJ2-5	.	TGTGCCAGCAGCTTACCTAGTGCAGAGACCCAGTACTTC	CASSLPSAETQYF
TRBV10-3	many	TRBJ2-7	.	TGTGCCACCGCCGGTTCGGTGGACTACGAGCAGTACTTC	CATAGSVDYEQYF
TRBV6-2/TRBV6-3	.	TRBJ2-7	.	TGTGCCAGCAGTTACTCGATCTTTACTCCCGAGAGGTCTTACGAGCAGTACTTC	CASSYSIFTPERSYEQYF
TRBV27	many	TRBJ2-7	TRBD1	TGTGCCAGCAGCCCAGGGGGCGGCAGTCTCGAGCAGTACTTC	CASSPGGGSLEQYF
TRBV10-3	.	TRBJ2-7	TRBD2	TGTGCCATCAGTTCGGGACTAGACTCCTACGAGCAGTACTTC	CAISSGLDSYEQYF
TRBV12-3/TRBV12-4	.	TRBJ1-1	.	TGTGCCAGCAGGGGAGGGGGTGAGGGTGAAGCTTTCTTT	CASRGGGEGEAFF
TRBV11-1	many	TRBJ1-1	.	TGTGCCAGCAGCTTGCGAGGGGGTCAGATGATTACTGAAGCTTTCTTT	CASSLRGGQMITEAFF
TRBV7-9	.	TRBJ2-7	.	TGTGCCAGCAGCTTCGCCTTAGGCGAGCAGTACTTC	CASSFALGEQYF
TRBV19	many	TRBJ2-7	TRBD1	TGTGCCAGTAGTATGCCGGGACAGAGCAACTACGAGCAGTACTTC	CASSMPGQSNYEQYF
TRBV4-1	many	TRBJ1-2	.	TGCGCCAGCAGCCAAGAGAAAGAGGAGTTGAACTATGGCTACACCTTC	CASSQEKEELNYGYTF
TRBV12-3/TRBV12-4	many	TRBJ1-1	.	TGTGCCAGCAGTTTAAAGGCCATCATGAACACTGAAGCTTTCTTT	CASSLKAIMNTEAFF
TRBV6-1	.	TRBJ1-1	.	TGTGCCAGCATATCAGGGAGGAATGTAGTTGAAGCTTTCTTT	CASISGRNVVEAFF
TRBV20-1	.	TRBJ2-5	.	TGCAGTGCTGGAGGCAAAGAGACCCAGTACTTC	CSAGGKETQYF
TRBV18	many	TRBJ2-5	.	TGTGCCAGCTCACCACTAGGAGTGTACGAGACCCAGTACTTC	CASSPLGVYETQYF
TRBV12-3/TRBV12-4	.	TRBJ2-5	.	TGTGCCAGCAGTCCCCATCAAGGCGCGGCAGGAGAGACCCAGTACTTC	CASSPHQGAAGETQYF
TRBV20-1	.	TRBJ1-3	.	TGCAGTGCCTCAAATCCGGGACGGTTAAACTCTGGAAACACCATATATTTT	CSASNPGRLNSGNTIYF
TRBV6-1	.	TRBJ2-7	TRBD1	TGTGCCAGCACTGCCAGACAGGGAAGCAAACGGGACGAGCAGTACTTC	CASTARQGSKRDEQYF
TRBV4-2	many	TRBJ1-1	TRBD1	TGTGCCAGCAGCCAAGGGACAGGTGGCTACGGCACTGAAGCTTTCTTT	CASSQGTGGYGTEAFF
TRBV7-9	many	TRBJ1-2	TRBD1	TGTGCCAGCACCAACCGGGGACAGAACTATGGCTACACCTTC	CASTNRGQNYGYTF
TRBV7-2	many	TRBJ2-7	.	TGTGCCAGCAACTTAGGTGCGGGCCCCTACGAGCAGTACTTC	CASNLGAGPYEQYF
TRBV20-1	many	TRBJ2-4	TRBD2	TGCAGTGCTAGAAGCGGGAGGGCCGAAAACATTCAGTACTTC	CSARSGRAENIQYF
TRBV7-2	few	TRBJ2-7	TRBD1	TGTGCCAGCAGCTTTTTGACAGGGGCCCCCTACGAGCAGTACTTC	CASSFLTGAPYEQYF
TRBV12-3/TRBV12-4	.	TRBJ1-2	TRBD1	TGTGCCAGCAGGTCGACAGGGCGGGCCTATGGCTACACCTTC	CASRSTGRAYGYTF
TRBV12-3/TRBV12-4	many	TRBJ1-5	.	TGTGCCAGCCGGGCAGGTAGCAATCAGCCCCAGCATTTT	CASRAGSNQPQHF
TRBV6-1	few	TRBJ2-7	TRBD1	TGTGCCAGCAGTACCCAGCGCTACAGGGGGTTCTACGAGCAGTACTTC	CASSTQRYRGFYEQYF
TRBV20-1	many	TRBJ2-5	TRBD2	TGCAGTGCGCCGACTAGCGGTTGGGAGACCCAGTACTTC	CSAPTSGWETQYF
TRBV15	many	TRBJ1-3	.	TGTGCCACCAGCAGAGATCCAGGGGTTGGAAACACCATATATTTT	CATSRDPGVGNTIYF
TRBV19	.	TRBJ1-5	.	TGTGCCAGTAGTATACAGGGGCACCAGCCCCAGCATTTT	CASSIQGHQPQHF
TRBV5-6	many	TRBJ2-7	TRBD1	TGTGCCAGCAGCCTCGGACAGGGAAGCTCCTACGAGCAGTACTTC	CASSLGQGSSYEQYF
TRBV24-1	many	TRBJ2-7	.	TGTGCCACCAGTGACCGACTGAACTACGAGCAGTACTTC	CATSDRLNYEQYF
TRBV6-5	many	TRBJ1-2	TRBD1	TGTGCCACGACCCGACAGGGTTATGGCTACACCTTC	CATTRQGYGYTF
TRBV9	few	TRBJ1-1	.	TGTGCCAGCAGCGTAGTGGGGGGGAACACTGAAGCTTTCTTT	CASSVVGGNTEAFF